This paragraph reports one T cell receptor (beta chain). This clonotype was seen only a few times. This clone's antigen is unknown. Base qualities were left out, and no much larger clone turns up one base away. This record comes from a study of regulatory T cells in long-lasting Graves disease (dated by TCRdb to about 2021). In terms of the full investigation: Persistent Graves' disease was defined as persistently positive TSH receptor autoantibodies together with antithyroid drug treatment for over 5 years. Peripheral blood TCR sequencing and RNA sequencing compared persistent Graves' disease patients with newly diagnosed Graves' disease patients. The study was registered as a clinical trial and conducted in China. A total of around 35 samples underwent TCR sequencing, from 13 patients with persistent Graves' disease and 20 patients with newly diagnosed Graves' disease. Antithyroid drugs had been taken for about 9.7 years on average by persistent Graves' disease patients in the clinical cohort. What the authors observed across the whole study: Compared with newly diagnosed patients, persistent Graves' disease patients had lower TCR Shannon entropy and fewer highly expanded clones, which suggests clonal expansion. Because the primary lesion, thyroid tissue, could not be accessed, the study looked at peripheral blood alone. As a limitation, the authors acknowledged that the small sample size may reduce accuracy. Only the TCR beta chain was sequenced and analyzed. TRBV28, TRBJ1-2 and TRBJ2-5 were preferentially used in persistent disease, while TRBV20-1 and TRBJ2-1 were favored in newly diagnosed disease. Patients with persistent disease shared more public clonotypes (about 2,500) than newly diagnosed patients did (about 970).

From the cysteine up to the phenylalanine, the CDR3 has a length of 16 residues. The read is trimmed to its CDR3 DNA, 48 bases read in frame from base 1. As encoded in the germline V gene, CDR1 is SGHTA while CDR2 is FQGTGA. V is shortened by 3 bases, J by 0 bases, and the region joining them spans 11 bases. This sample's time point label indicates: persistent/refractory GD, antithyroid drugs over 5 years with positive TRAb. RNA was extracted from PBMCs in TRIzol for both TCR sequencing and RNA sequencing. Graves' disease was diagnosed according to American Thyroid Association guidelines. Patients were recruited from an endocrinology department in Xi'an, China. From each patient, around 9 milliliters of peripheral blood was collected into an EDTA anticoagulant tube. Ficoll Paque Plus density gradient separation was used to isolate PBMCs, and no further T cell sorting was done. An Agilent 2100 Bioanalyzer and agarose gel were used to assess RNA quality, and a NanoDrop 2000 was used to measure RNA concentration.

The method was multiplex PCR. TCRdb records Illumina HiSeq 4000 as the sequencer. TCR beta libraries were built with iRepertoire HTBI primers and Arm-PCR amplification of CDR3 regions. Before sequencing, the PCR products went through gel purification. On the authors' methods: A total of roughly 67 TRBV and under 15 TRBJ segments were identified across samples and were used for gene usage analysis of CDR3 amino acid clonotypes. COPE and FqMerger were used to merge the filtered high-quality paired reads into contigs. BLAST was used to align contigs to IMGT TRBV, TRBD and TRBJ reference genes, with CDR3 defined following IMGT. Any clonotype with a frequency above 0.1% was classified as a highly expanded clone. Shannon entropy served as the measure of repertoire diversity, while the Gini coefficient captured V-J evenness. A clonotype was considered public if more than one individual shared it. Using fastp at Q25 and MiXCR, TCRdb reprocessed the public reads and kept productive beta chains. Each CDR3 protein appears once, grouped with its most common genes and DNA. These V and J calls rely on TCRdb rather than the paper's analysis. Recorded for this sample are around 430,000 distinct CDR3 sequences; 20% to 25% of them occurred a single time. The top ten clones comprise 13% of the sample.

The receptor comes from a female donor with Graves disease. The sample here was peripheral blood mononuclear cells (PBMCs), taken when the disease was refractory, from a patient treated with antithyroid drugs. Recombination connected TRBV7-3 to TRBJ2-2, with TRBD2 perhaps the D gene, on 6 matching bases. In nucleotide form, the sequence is TGTGCCAGCAGCTTCACCGGGACTGCGAACACCGGGGAGCTGTTTTTT. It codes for CASSFTGTANTGELFF.